This TCR beta chain is drawn from a study of identical twins. Notes on the study in general: Zero-insertion analyses were open to partial confounding by invariant MAIT and iNKT cells.

This clonotype has only a few counts. Its specificity is not known. TCRdb ran MiXCR on the 5' RACE reads and lists one entry per CDR3 protein. The profile shows 500,000 to 600,000 distinct CDR3 sequences, roughly a fifth of them singletons. A further study also used this sample, focusing on T cells expressing NK-cell markers. That report adds: Several experiments added an anti-gamma-delta TCR antibody to sort only alpha-beta TCR T cells.

The sequence was collected from a woman younger than 35 in good health. The sample taken for sequencing was CD4+ T cells sorted from blood.

In DNA, the CDR3 is TGTGCCAGCAGCCCTGTAGGTAGGGACAGGGACAATGAAAAACTGTTTTTT. It encodes CASSPVGRDRDNEKLFF. The chain couples TRBV3-1 to TRBJ1-4; TRBD1 matches at 9 bases. The CDR3 has 17 residues. J gave up 5 bases and V 4 bases, and 11 bases lay outside the gene matches. Germline lookup yields CDR1 LGHDT and CDR2 YNNKEL (reference sequence). The full variable domain, completed using reference TRBV3-1 and TRBJ1-4, is DTAVSQTPKYLVTQMGNDKSIKCEQNLGHDTMYWYKQDSKKFLKIMFSYNNKELIINETVPNRFSPKSPDKAHLNLHINSLELGDSAVYFCASSPVGRDRDNEKLFFGSGTQLSVL.